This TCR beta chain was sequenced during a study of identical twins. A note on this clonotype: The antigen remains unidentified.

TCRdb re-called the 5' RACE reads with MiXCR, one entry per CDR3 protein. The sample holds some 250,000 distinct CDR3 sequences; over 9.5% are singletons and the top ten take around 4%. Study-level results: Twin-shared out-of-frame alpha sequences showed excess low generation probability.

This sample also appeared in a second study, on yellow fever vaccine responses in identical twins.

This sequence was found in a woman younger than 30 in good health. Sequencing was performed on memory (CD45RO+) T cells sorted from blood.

CDR3 DNA sequence: TGTGCCAGCAGTTTTCCTGGGACAGAACAAGAGACCCAGTACTTC. Translating gives CASSFPGTEQETQYF. The chain has TRBV12-3 or TRBV12-4 and TRBJ2-5; TRBD1 matches 7 bases. Germline trimming cut 3 bases from V and 2 bases from J; bases unmatched to any gene: 6. The length of the CDR3 is 15 residues.